The text below deals with one T cell receptor beta chain. Its antigen is currently unknown. These data come from a study of shared clonotypes between healthy human individuals. Study results and limitations: Generally, naive subsets came out with larger estimated richness than memory subsets. Despite large depth, rarefaction showed incomplete sorted-subset sequencing.

Libraries were prepared by immunoSEQ multiplex PCR; TCRdb keeps only in-frame clonotypes and omits some of them. Seen here are hundreds of thousands of clones, about 78% observed once, and the top ten hold approximately 1.8%. The CDR3 has 15 residues. The V gene end was trimmed by 2 bases and the J gene end by 8 bases; junction bases not matched to a gene: 8. CDR1 is KGHSH, CDR2 LQKENI, per germline. The study separated CD4+ cells into CD45RA+ naive and CD45RA-negative memory subsets. The source is a woman aged 25-40 years in good health. The sample was memory CD4+ T cells sorted from blood. Stated subset: CD45RA-negative fraction. The chain employs TRBV18 and TRBJ2-1; 8 bases line up with TRBD1. This CDR3 is CASSPELGQGHEQFF. The CDR3 bases are TGTGCCAGCTCACCAGAACTCGGACAGGGACATGAGCAGTTCTTC.